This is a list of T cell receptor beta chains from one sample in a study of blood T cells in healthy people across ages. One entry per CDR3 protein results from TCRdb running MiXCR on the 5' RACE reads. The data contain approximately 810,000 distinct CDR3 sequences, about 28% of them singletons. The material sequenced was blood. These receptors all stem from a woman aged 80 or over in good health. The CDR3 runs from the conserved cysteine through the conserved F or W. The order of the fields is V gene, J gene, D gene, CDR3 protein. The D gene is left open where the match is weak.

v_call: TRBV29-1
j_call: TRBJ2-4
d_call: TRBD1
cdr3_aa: CSVATTGANIQYF

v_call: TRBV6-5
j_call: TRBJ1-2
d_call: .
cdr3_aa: CASIGIGGGYTF

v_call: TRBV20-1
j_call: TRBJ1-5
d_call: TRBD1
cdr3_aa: CSADGTGSNQPQHF

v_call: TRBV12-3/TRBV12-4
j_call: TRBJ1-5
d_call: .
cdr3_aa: CASSWGGLFQPQHF

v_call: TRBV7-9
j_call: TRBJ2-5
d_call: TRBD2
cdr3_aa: CASSLPGRVTSGAVQETQYF

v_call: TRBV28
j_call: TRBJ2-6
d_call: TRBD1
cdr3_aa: CASSSTTGGARANVQTF

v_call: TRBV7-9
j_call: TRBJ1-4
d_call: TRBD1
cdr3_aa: CASSSTGQGNQGEKLFF

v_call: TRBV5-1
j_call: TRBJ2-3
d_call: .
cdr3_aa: CASSSSTDTQYF

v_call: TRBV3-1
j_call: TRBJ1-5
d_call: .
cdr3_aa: CASSQGMGNPPQHF

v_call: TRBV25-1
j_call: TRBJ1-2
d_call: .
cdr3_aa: CAGSEYGGGAFGYTF

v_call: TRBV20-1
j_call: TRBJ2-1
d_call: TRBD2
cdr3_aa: CSARSYSGAWGAQFF

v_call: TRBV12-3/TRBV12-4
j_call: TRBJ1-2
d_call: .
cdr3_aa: CASSLSAPFYGYTF

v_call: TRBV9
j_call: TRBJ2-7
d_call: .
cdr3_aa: CASSDDRSSYEQYF

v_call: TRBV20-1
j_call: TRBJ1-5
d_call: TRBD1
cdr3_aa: CSAREGTGLQPQHF

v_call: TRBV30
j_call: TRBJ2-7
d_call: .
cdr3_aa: CAWSGAPNIGEQYF

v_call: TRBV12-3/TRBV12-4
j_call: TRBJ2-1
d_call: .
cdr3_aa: CASSLAGPFGEQFF

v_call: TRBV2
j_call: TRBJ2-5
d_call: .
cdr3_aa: CASSPRVSETQYF

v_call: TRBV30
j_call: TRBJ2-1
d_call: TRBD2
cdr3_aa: CAWSIRGLAGMYEQFF

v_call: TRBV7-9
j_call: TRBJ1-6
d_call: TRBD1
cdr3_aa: CASSLGDRVGSPLHF

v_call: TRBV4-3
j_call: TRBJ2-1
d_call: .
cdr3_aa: CASSQDLYNEQFF

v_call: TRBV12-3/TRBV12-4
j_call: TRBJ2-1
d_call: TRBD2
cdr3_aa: CASEVGEGYNEQFF

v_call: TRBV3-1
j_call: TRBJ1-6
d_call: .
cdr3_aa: CASSHLSGAAPLHF

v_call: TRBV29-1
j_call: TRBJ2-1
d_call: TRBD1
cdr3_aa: CSVHSGTGGNNEQFF

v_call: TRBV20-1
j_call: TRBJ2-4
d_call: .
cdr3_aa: CSARARVNGPSIQYF

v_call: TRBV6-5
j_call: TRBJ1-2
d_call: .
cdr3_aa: CASRSAAHYGYTF

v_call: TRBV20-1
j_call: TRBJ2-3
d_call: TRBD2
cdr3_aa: CSATTGLAGNTDTQYF

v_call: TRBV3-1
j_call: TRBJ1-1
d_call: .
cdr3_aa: CASSQTRGNTEAFF